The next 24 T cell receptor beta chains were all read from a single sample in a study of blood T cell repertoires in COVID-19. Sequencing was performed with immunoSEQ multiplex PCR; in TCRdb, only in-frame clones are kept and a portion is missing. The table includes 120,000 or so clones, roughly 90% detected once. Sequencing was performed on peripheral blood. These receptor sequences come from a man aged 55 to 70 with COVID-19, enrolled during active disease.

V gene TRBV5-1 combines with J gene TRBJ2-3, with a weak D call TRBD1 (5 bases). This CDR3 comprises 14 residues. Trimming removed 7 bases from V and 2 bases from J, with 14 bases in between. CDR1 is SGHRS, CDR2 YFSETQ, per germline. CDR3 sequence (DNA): TGCGCCAGCGAAAGGGGTCTCAACACAGATACGCAGTATTTT. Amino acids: CASERGLNTDTQYF.

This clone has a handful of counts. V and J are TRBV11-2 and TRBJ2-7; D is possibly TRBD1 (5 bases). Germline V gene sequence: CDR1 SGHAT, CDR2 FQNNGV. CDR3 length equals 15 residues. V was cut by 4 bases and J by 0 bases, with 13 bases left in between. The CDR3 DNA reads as TGTGCCAGCAGCTCCCCGACAGAAAGCTCCTACGAGCAGTACTTC. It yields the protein CASSSPTESSYEQYF.

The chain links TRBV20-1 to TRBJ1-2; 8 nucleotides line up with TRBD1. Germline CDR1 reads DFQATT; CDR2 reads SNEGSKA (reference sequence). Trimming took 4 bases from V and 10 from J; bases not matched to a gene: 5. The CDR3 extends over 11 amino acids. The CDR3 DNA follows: TGCAGTGCTACCGCGACAGGGGACTACACCTTC. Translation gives CSATATGDYTF.

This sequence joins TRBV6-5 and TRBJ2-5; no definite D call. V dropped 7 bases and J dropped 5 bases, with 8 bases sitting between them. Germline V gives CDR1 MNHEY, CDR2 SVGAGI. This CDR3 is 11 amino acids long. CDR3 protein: CASTEAETQYF. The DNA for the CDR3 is TGTGCCAGCACCGAGGCGGAGACCCAGTACTTC.

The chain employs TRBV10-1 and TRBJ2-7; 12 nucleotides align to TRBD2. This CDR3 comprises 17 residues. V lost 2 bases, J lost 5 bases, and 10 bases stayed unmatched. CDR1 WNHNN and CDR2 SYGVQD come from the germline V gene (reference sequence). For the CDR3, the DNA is TGCGCCAGCAGTGAGGGGCTAGCGGGAGGGCCGAGGAACGAGCAGTACTTC. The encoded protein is CASSEGLAGGPRNEQYF.

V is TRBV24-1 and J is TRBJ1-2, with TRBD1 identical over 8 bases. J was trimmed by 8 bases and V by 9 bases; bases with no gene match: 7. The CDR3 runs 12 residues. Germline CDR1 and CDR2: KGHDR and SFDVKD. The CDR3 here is CATLTGDLGYTF. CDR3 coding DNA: TGTGCCACCTTGACAGGGGACTTAGGCTACACCTTC.

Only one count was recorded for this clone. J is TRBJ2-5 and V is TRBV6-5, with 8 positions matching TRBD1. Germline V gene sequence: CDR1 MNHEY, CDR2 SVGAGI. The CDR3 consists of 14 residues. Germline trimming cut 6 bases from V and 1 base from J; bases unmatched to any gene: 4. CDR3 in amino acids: CASSRGRSQETQYF. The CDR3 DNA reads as TGTGCCAGCAGCAGGGGGCGCAGCCAAGAGACCCAGTACTTC.

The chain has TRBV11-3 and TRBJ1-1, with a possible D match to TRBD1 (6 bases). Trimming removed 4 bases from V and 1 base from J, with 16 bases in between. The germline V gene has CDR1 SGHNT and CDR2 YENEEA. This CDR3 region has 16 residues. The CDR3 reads CASSSPSGARNTEAFF. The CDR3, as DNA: TGTGCCAGCAGCTCTCCATCAGGGGCAAGGAACACTGAAGCTTTCTTT.

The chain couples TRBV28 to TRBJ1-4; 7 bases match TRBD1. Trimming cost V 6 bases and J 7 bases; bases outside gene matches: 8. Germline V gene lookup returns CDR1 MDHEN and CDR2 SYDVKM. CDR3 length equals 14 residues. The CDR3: CASRDSTGSEKLFF. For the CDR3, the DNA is TGTGCCAGCAGGGATTCGACAGGGTCTGAAAAACTGTTTTTT. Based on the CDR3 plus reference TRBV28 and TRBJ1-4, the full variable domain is DVKVTQSSRYLVKRTGEKVFLECVQDMDHENMFWYRQDPGLGLRLIYFSYDVKMKEKGDIPEGYSVSREKKERFSLILESASTNQTSMYLCASRDSTGSEKLFFGSGTQLSVL.

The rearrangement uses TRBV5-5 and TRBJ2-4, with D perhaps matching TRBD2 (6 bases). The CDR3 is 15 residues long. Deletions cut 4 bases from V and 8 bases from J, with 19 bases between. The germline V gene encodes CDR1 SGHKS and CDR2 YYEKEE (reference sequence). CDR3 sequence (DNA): TGTGCCAGCAGCCGGACCCCCCGGGGGTTGGACATTCAGTACTTC. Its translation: CASSRTPRGLDIQYF.

CDR3 sequence reads: CAWSAGVAGAYEQYF. The CDR3 nucleotides read TGTGCCTGGAGTGCTGGAGTAGCGGGGGCCTACGAGCAGTACTTC. This chain uses TRBV30 with TRBJ2-7; 9 bases line up with TRBD2. This CDR3 has 15 amino acids. Germline loops: CDR1 GTSNPN, CDR2 SVGIG (reference sequence). J gave up 2 bases and V 1 base, and 6 bases lay outside the gene matches.

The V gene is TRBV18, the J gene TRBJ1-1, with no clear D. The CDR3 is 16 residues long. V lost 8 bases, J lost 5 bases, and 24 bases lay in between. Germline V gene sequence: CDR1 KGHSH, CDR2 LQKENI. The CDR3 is CASPLSGPTLGTEAFF. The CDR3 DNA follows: TGTGCCAGCCCTTTGAGCGGGCCCACCCTCGGGACTGAAGCTTTCTTT. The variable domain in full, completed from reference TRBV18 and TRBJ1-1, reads NAGVMQNPRHLVRRRGQEARLRCSPMKGHSHVYWYRQLPEEGLKFMVYLQKENIIDESGMPKERFSAEFPKEGPSILRIQQVVRGDSAAYFCASPLSGPTLGTEAFFGQGTRLTVV.

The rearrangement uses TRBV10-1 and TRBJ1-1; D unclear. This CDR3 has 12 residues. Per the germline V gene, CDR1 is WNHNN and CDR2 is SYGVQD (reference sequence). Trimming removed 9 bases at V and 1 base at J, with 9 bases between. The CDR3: CASPTGNTEAFF. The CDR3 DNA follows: TGCGCCAGTCCGACGGGGAACACTGAAGCTTTCTTT.

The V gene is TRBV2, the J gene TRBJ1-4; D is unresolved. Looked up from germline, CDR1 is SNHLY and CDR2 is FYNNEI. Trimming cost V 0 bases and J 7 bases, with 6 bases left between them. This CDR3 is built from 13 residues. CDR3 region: CASSEAWAEKLFF. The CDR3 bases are TGTGCCAGCAGTGAAGCGTGGGCTGAAAAACTGTTTTTT. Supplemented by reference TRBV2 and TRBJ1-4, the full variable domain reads EPEVTQTPSHQVTQMGQEVILRCVPISNHLYFYWYRQILGQKVEFLVSFYNNEISEKSEIFDDQFSVERPDGSNFTLKIRSTKLEDSAMYFCASSEAWAEKLFFGSGTQLSVL.

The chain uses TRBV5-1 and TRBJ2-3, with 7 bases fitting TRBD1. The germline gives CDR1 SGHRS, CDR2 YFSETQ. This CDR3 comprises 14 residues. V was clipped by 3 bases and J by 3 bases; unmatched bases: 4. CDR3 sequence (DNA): TGCGCCAGCAGCTGGGACAGAGGGACAGATACGCAGTATTTT. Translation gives CASSWDRGTDTQYF.

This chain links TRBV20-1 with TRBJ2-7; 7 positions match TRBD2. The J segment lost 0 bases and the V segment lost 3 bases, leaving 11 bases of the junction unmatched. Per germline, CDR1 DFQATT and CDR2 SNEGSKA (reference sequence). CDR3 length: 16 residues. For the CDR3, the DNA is TGCAGTGCTAGTCCAGCAGGAAGCGGGGTCTCCTACGAGCAGTACTTC. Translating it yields CSASPAGSGVSYEQYF.

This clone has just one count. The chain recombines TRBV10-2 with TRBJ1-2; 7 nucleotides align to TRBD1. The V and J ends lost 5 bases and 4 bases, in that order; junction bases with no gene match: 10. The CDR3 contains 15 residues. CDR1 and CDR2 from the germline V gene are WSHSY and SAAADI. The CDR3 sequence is CASSPSQGPLYGYTF. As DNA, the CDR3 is TGCGCCAGCAGTCCTTCACAGGGGCCCCTCTATGGCTACACCTTC.

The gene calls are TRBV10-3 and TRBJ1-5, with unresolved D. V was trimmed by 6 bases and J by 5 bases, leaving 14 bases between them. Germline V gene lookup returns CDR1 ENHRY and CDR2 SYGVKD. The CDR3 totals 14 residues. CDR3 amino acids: CAISGMVTDQPQHF. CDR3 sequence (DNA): TGTGCCATCAGCGGTATGGTTACAGATCAGCCCCAGCATTTT.

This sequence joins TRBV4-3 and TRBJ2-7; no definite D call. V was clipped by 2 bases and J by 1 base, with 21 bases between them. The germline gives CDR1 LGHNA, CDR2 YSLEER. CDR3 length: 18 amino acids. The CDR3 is CASSQSLGPFLASYEQYF. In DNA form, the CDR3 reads TGCGCCAGCAGCCAATCGCTGGGCCCTTTTCTTGCTTCCTACGAGCAGTACTTC.

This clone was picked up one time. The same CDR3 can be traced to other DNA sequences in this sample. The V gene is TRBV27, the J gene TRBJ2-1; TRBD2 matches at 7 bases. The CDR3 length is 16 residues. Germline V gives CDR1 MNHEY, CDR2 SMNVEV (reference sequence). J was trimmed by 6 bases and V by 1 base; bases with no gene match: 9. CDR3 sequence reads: CASSLFSGRAGNEQFF. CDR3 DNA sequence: TGTGCCAGCAGTTTATTTTCTGGGAGGGCCGGCAATGAGCAGTTCTTC.

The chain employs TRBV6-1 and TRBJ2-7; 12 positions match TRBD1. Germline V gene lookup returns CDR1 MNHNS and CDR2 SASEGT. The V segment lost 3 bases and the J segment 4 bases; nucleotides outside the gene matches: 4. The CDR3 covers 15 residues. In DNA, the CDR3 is TGTGCCAGCAGTGAGCCGGGACAGGGGGCGTACGAGCAGTACTTC. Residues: CASSEPGQGAYEQYF.

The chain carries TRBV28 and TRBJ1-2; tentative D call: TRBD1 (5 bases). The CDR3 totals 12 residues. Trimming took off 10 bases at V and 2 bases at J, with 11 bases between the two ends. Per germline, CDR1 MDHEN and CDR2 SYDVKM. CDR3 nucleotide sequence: TGTGCCATTGGGACTTTGAACTATGGCTACACCTTC. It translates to CAIGTLNYGYTF.

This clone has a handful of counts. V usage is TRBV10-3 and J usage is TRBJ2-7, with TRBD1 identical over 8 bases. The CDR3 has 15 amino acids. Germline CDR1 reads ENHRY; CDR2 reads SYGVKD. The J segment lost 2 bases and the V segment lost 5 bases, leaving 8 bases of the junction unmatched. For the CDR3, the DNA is TGTGCCATCAGTACCGGACAGGGAGGAACCTACGAGCAGTACTTC. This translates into CAISTGQGGTYEQYF.

This CDR3 reads CASSYGTGGDTGELFF. The DNA for the CDR3 is TGTGCCAGCAGTTACGGGACAGGGGGCGACACCGGGGAGCTGTTTTTT. This rearrangement joins TRBV6-5 to TRBJ2-2; 12 positions agree with TRBD1. The CDR3 consists of 16 residues. Trimming at V came to 2 bases and at J to 3 bases, leaving 1 base not matched to a gene. Germline V CDR1 and CDR2: MNHEY, SVGAGI.